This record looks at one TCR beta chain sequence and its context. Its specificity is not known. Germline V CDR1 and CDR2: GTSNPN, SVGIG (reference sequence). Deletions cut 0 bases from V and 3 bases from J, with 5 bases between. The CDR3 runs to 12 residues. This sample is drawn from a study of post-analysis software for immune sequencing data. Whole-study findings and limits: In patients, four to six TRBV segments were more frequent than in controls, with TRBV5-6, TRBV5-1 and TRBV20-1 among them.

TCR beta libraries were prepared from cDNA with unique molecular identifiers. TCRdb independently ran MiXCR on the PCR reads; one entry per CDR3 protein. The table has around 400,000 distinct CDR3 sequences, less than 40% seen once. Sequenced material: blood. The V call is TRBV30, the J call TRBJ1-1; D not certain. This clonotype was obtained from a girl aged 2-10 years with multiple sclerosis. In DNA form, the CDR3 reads TGTGCCTGGAGTGTATTTCACACTGAAGCTTTCTTT. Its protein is CAWSVFHTEAFF. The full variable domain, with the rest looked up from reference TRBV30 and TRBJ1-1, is SQTIHQWPATLVQPVGSPLSLECTVEGTSNPNLYWYRQAAGRGLQLLFYSVGIGQISSEVPQNLSASRPQDRQFILSSKKLLLSDSGFYLCAWSVFHTEAFFGQGTRLTVV.